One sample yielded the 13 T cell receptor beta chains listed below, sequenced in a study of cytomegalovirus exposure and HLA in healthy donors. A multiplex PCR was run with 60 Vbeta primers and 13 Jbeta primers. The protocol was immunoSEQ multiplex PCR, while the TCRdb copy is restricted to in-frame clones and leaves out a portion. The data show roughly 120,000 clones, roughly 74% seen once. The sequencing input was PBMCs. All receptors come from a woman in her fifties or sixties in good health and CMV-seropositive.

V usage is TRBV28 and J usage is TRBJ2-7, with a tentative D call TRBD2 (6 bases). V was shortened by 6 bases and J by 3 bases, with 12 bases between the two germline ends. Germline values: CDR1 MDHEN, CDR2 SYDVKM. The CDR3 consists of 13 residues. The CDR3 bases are TGTGCCAGCAGCCAGGGACTTAACTACGAGCAGTACTTC. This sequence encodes CASSQGLNYEQYF.

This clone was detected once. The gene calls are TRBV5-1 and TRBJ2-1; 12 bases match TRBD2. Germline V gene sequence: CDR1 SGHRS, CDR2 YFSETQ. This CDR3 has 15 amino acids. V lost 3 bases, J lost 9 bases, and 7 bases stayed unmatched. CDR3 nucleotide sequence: TGCGCCAGCAGCTCTAGCGGGGGGGCCTTGCCTGAGCAGTTCTTC. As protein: CASSSSGGALPEQFF. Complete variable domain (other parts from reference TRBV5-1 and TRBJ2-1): KAGVTQTPRYLIKTRGQQVTLSCSPISGHRSVSWYQQTPGQGLQFLFEYFSETQRNKGNFPGRFSGRQFSNSRSEMNVSTLELGDSALYLCASSSSGGALPEQFFGPGTRLTVL.

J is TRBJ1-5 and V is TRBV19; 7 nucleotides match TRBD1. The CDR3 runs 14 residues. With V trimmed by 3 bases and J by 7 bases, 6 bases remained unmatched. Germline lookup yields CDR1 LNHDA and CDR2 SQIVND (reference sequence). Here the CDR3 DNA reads TGTGCCAGTAGTATTAGACCAGGGGGACAGCCCCAGCATTTT. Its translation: CASSIRPGGQPQHF.

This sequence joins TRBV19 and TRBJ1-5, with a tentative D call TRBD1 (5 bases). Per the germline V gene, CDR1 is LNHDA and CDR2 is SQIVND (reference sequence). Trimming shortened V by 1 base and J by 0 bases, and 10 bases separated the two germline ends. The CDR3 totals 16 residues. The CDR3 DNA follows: TGTGCCAGTAGTATAGCAGGGTTGCATAGCAATCAGCCCCAGCATTTT. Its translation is CASSIAGLHSNQPQHF.

In DNA, the CDR3 is TGTGCCAGCAGTTCTATCTACGAGCAGTACTTC. As protein: CASSSIYEQYF. V is TRBV6-1 and J is TRBJ2-7, with no clear D. The V and J ends lost 5 bases and 3 bases respectively, with 5 bases between them. CDR3 length: 11 amino acids. The germline V gene encodes CDR1 MNHNS and CDR2 SASEGT.

The CDR3 spells CASSLDSGGGNTIYF. DNA of the CDR3: TGTGCCAGCAGCTTAGATTCCGGGGGTGGAAACACCATATATTTT. The rearrangement links TRBV7-9 to TRBJ1-3; tentative D call: TRBD1 (5 bases). Trimming left V 1 base short and J 3 bases short, with 10 bases between. The CDR3 runs to 15 residues. Germline V CDR1 and CDR2: SEHNR, FQNEAQ (reference sequence).

In DNA, the CDR3 is TGTGCCAGCAGTGCCCGCAGGGTCAGGGGTAACGGCTACACCTTC. Translated: CASSARRVRGNGYTF. The V call is TRBV28, the J call TRBJ1-2, with TRBD1 as a possible D gene (6 bases). Deletions cut 5 bases from V and 8 bases from J, with 21 bases between. The CDR3 runs to 15 residues. The germline gives CDR1 MDHEN, CDR2 SYDVKM.

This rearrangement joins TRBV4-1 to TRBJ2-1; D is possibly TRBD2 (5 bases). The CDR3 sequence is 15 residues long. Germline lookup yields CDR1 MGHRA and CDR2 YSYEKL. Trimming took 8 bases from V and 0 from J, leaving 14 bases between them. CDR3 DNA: TGCGCCAGCGCGGGCGGTGAGAGCTCCTACAATGAGCAGTTCTTC. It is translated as CASAGGESSYNEQFF.

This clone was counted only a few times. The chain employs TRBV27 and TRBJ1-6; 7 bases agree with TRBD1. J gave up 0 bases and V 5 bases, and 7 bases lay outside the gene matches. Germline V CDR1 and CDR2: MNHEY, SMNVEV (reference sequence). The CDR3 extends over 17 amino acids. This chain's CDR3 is CASSQRQGISYNSPLHF. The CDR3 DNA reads TGTGCCAGCAGTCAAAGACAGGGTATCTCCTATAATTCACCCCTCCACTTT.

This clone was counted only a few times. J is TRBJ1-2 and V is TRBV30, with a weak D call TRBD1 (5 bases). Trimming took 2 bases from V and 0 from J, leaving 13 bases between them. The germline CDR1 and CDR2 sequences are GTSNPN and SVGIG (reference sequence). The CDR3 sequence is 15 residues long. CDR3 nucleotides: TGTGCCTGGAGTTCCCCTGGGGGGGCTAACTATGGCTACACCTTC. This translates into CAWSSPGGANYGYTF. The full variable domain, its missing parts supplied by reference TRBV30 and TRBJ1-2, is SQTIHQWPATLVQPVGSPLSLECTVEGTSNPNLYWYRQAAGRGLQLLFYSVGIGQISSEVPQNLSASRPQDRQFILSSKKLLLSDSGFYLCAWSSPGGANYGYTFGSGTRLTVV.

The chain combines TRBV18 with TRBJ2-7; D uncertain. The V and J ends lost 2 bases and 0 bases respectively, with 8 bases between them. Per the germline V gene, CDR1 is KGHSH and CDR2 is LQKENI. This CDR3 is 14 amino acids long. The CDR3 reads CASSPSSNSYEQYF. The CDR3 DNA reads TGTGCCAGCTCACCATCGTCTAACTCCTACGAGCAGTACTTC.

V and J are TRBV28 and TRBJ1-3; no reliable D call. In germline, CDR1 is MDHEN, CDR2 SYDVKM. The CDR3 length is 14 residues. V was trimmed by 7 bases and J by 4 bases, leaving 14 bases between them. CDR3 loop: CASNPAVPGNTIYF. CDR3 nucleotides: TGTGCCAGCAATCCTGCAGTACCCGGAAACACCATATATTTT.

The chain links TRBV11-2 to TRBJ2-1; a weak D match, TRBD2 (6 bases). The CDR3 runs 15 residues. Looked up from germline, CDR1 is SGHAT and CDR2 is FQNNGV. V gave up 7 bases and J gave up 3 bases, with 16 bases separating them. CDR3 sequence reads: CASNSGGGRYNEQFF. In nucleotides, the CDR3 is TGTGCCAGCAACAGTGGGGGAGGACGCTACAATGAGCAGTTCTTC.